This T cell receptor (beta chain) is from a study of blood T cell repertoires in COVID-19. V dropped 6 bases and J dropped 1; count of bases not matched to a gene: 3. CDR1 is MGHDK, CDR2 SYGVNS, per germline. The CDR3 extends over 14 amino acids. This table comes from immunoSEQ multiplex PCR, and its TCRdb copy is limited to in-frame clones, with some not included. This sample has roughly 31,000 clones, with approximately 90% found just once. The sequence came from a man aged 55-75 years with acute or convalescent COVID-19. The sample comprised peripheral blood. The gene calls are TRBV25-1 and TRBJ2-7; 10 positions agree with TRBD1. The CDR3: CASSGQGVSYEQYF. CDR3 DNA: TGTGCCAGCAGCGGACAGGGGGTTTCCTACGAGCAGTACTTC.